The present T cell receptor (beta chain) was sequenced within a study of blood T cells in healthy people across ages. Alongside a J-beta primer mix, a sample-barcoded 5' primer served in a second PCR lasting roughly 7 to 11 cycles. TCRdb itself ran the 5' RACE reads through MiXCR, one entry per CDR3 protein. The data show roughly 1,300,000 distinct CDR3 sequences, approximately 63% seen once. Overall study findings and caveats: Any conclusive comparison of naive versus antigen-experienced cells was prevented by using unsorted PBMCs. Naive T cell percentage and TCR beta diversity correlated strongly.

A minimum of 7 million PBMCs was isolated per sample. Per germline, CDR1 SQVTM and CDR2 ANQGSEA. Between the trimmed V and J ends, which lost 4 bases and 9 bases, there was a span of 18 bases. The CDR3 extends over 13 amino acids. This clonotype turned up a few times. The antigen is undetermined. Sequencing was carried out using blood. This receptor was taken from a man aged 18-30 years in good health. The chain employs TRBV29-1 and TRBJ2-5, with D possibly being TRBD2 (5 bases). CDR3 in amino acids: CSVGKLAFHAQYF. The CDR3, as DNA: TGCAGCGTTGGGAAGTTAGCGTTCCATGCCCAGTACTTC.